This TCR beta chain was sequenced for a study of T cells in Graves' hyperthyroidism and ophthalmopathy (dated by TCRdb to between 2017 and 2020). In terms of the full investigation: Peripheral blood was collected at initial diagnosis, before any treatment. After blood sampling, hyperthyroidism patients were treated with methimazole at a starting dose of 30 mg daily, and ophthalmopathy patients were treated with high-dose intravenous methylprednisolone. An independent validation cohort of under 20 hyperthyroidism patients and about 15 patients who later progressed to ophthalmopathy tested prospective prediction of ophthalmopathy. To identify distinguishing TCR V-J signatures, a discovery cohort of 90 to 100 patients was used, comprising fewer than 45 with Graves' ophthalmopathy and around 60 with stable Graves' hyperthyroidism. Thyroid tissue and blood T-cell repertoires from about six Graves' hyperthyroidism patients were also compared in the study. For training and testing, the 100 or so patients in the discovery cohort were randomly divided in a 7:3 ratio. According to the paper, TCR Vbeta CDR3 sequencing was carried out on over 130 peripheral blood samples, which came from fewer than 50 ophthalmopathy, 80 or so hyperthyroidism and some 17 progressor patients. What the work shows at the level of the full study, not this receptor alone: No statistical method was used to set the sample size in advance, and investigators knew the group allocation. Most expanded thyroid clonotypes (frequency above 0.001) were also detected in blood, a finding suggesting that blood repertoires may reflect thyroid immune responses. In validation, progression to ophthalmopathy was predicted by the model with 65% to 71% sensitivity and around 76% specificity, a median of 6.5 months before onset. Ophthalmopathy was separated from stable hyperthyroidism by a 13 V-J signature model, with just over 85% sensitivity and roughly 81% specificity obtained in cross-validation and 80%/75% obtained in testing.

V is clipped by 4 bases and J by 2 bases, and the sequence between their germline boundaries is 19 bases long. Spanning cysteine to phenylalanine, the CDR3 consists of 17 amino acids. The retained sequence is limited to the CDR3, 51 bases, with the frame set at the first base. Taken from the germline V gene, the CDR1 and CDR2 loops are SGHDN and FVKESK. This clonotype has ten or more counts. Its antigen has not been determined. It has no much larger one-base neighbor in the sample; base qualities were not kept. The TCR beta CDR3 regions were amplified from the RNA transcripts. The first round of RT-PCR for the TCR CDR3 was performed with the HTBI primer set and the Qiagen OneStep RT-PCR kit. A second multiplex PCR round built the libraries, followed by size selection and purification. Paired-end sequencing of the libraries was performed with 100 bp reads on an Illumina HiSeq2000. The study's own analysis went as follows. SOAPnuke was used to process the raw data, removing reads that contained adapters or uncalled bases, had a mean Phred below 15, or lacked an exact match to the constant primer or identifier. COPE v1.2.5 was used to merge high-quality paired reads, and clonotypes were defined as unique nucleotide sequences. Clonotypes were aligned to IMGT TRBV, TRBD and TRBJ reference segments using MiTCR v1.1. The analysis included only V-J combinations with a frequency above 0.0001, which together covered 99% to 99.2% of the repertoires. The TCS score was defined as the ratio of F50 (clonal expansion) to E x V (chaos), calculated using BLOSUM62-based TCRdist between CDR3 peptides within each V-J. Welch's t-statistics and random forest reduced just over 500 V-J features to some 14, which were used in a naive Bayes classifier (R e1071). TCRdb reran the public reads through fastp at Q25 and MiXCR, keeping productive beta chains. For every CDR3 protein sequence, its rows merge into one entry that carries the most common genes and DNA. TCRdb, rather than the study authors, made the V and J calls. Across this sample there are 500,000 to 650,000 distinct CDR3 sequences, with about 14% seen only once. The ten largest clones take up roughly an eighth of the sample.

Moderately to severely active disease, a Clinical Activity Score of at least 3, a NOSPECS grade of at least 4, and a duration under 3 months were present in ophthalmopathy patients. The study excluded patients with uncontrolled infections, other autoimmune diseases, pregnancy or lactation. Clinical symptoms, serum thyroxine and TRAb, thyroid ultrasound, and orbital computed tomography formed the basis for the diagnoses. PBMCs were separated from over 9 ml of fresh peripheral blood using Ficoll-Paque density gradient centrifugation. Total RNA was extracted using Trizol reagent, and RNA quality was assessed on an Agilent 2100 Bioanalyzer.

This receptor chain uses TRBV14 and TRBJ2-3; too little of a D gene remains to name it. Sequencing was performed on blood. This TCR derives from a woman between 50 and 59 years old with Graves' ophthalmopathy. The nucleotides read TGTGCCAGCAGCCTAAGACTGGGCCGGAGTAACACAGATACGCAGTATTTT. Its translation is CASSLRLGRSNTDTQYF.